This note documents a single T cell receptor beta chain sequence. Its specificity is unknown. The data belong to a study of T cell responses to AZD1222 COVID-19 vaccine. General study findings and limits: Across the whole spike, CD4 TCRs peaked at regions 160-218 and 743-854. Without day 14 samples, only post-peak T cell repertoires were studied.

The table came from immunoSEQ multiplex PCR; TCRdb's copy has only in-frame clones and leaves some out. This repertoire shows about 140,000 clones, 70% to 90% found once; its top ten account for less than 7%. Germline CDR1 and CDR2: SNHLY and FYNNEI. The CDR3 spans 14 residues. V dropped 6 bases and J dropped 4 bases, with 16 bases sitting between them. This chain links TRBV2 with TRBJ2-7; D gene ambiguous. Sequences were derived from peripheral blood, sampled on day 0 of AZD1222 vaccination. This sequence was found in an adult in good health. The CDR3 loop is CASRGRLQGYEQYF. CDR3 sequence (DNA): TGTGCCAGCAGGGGAAGGTTGCAAGGTTACGAGCAGTACTTC.